This T cell receptor (beta chain) comes out of a study of metastatic and nonmetastatic thyroid tumors. Before thyroid surgery, none of the patients had received any treatment. Using MiXCR, TCRdb re-called clones from the PCR reads. The repertoire includes approximately 70,000 clones, approximately 4% of them detected once, and approximately 20% sits in the top ten. The CDR3 is 13 residues long. The germline V gene encodes CDR1 SGHTA and CDR2 FQGNSA. Trimming took off 3 bases at V and 5 bases at J, with 11 bases between the two ends. The V call is TRBV7-2, the J call TRBJ2-7; D unresolved. This clonotype originated in a female donor with papillary thyroid cancer or a benign thyroid nodule (not recorded which). Some clones in this sample may be carry-over from other donors' samples. The sequencing sample was made of blood. The CDR3 protein is CASSFLGLHEQYF. CDR3 bases: TGTGCCAGCAGCTTCCTAGGCCTCCACGAGCAGTACTTC.